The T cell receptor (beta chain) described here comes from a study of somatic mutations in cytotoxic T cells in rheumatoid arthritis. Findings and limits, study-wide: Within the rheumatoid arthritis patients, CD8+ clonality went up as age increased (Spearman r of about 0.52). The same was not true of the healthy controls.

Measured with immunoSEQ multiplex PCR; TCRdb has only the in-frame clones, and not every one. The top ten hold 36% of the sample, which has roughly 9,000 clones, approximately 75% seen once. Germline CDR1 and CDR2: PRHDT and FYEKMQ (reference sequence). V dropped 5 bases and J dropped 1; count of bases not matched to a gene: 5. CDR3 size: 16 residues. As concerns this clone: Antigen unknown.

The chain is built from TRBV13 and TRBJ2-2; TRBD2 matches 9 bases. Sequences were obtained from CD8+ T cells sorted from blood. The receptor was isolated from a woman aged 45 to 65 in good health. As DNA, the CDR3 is TGTGCCAGCAGCACCGGGACTAGCCTGAACACCGGGGAGCTGTTTTTT. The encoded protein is CASSTGTSLNTGELFF.